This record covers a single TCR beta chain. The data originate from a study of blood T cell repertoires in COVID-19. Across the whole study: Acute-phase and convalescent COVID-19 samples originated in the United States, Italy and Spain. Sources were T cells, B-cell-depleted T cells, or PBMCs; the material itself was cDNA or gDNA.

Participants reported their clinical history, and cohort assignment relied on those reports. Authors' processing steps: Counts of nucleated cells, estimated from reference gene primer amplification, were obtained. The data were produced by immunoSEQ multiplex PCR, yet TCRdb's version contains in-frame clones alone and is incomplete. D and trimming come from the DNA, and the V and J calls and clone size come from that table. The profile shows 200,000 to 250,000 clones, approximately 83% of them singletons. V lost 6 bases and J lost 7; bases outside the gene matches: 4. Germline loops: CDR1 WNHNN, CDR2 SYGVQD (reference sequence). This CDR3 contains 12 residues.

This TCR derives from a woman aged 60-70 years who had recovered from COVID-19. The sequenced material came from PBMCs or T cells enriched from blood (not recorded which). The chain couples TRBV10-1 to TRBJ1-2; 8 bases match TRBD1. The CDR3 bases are TGCGCCAGCAGGAACACAGGGGGTGGCTACACCTTC. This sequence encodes CASRNTGGGYTF.